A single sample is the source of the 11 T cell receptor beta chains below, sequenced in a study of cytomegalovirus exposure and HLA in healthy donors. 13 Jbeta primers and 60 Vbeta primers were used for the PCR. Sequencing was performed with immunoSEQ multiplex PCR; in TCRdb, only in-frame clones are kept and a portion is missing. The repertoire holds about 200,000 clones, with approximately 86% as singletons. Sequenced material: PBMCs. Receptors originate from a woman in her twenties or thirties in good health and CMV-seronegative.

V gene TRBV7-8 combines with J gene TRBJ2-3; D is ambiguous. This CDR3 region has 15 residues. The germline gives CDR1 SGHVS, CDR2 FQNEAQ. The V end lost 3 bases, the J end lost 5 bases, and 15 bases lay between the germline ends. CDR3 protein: CASSLIGGKEDTQYF. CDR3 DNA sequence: TGTGCCAGCAGCTTGATCGGCGGAAAGGAAGATACGCAGTATTTT.

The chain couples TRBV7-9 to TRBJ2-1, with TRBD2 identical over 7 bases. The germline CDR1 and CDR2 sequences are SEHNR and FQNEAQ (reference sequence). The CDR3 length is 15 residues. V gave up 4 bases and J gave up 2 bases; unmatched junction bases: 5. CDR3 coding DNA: TGTGCCAGCAGCTCAGAGGGACTACCCTACAATGAGCAGTTCTTC. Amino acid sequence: CASSSEGLPYNEQFF. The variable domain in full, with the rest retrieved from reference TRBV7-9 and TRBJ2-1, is DTGVSQNPRHKITKRGQNVTFRCDPISEHNRLYWYRQTLGQGPEFLTYFQNEAQLEKSRLLSDRFSAERPKGSFSTLEIQRTEQGDSAMYLCASSSEGLPYNEQFFGPGTRLTVL.

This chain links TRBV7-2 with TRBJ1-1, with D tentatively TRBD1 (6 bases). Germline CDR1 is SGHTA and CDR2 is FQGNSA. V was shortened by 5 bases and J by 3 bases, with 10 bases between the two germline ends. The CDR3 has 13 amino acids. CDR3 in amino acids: CASSNNRDTEAFF. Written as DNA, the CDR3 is TGTGCCAGCAGCAACAACAGGGACACTGAAGCTTTCTTT.

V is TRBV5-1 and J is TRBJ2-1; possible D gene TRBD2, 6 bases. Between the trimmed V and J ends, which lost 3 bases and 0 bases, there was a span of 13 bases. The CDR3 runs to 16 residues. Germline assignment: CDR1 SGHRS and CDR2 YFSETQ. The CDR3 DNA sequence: TGCGCCAGCAGCTACCGGGAGATAAGCTCCTACAATGAGCAGTTCTTC. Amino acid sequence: CASSYREISSYNEQFF.

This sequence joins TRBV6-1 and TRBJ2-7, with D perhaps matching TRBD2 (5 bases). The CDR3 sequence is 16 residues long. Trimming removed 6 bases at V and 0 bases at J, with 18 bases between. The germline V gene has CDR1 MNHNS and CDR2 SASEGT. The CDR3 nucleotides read TGTGCCAGCAGGGAATACCACCCGAGCGGCTCCTACGAGCAGTACTTC. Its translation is CASREYHPSGSYEQYF.

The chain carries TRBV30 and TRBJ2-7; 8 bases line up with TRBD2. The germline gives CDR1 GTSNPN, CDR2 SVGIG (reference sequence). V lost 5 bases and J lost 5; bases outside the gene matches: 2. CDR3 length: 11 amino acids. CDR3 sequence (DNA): TGTGCCTGGGGGGGACTAGACGAGCAGTACTTC. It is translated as CAWGGLDEQYF.

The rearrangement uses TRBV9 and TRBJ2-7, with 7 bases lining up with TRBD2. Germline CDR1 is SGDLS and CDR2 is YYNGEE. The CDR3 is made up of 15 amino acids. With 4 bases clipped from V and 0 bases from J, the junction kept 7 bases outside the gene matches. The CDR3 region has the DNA TGTGCCAGCAGCCCTAAGCGGGATCCCTCCTACGAGCAGTACTTC. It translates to CASSPKRDPSYEQYF.

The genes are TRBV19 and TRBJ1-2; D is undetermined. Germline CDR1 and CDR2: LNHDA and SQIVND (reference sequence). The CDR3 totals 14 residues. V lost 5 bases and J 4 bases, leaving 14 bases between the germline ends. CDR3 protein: CASSLHLKLYGYTF. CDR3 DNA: TGTGCCAGTAGTCTCCATCTGAAGCTCTATGGCTACACCTTC.

The CDR3 loop reads CATSRGGAGANVLTF. CDR3 DNA: TGTGCCACCAGCAGAGGGGGGGCTGGGGCCAACGTCCTGACTTTC. The rearrangement joins TRBV15 to TRBJ2-6; D might be TRBD2 (6 bases). Germline assignment: CDR1 LNHNV and CDR2 YYDKDF (reference sequence). V lost 1 base and J 2 bases, leaving 6 bases between the germline ends. The CDR3 loop spans 15 amino acids.

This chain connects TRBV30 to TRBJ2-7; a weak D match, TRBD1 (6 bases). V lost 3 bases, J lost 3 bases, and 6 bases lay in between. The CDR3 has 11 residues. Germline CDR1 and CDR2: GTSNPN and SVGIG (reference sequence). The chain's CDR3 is CAWRDSYEQYF. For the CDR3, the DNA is TGTGCCTGGAGGGACAGCTACGAGCAGTACTTC.

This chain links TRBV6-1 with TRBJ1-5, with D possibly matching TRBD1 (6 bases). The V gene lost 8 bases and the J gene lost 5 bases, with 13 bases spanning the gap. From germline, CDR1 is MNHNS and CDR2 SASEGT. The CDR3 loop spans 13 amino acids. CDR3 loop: CASQGNRDQPQHF. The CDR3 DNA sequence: TGTGCCAGCCAGGGGAATAGGGATCAGCCCCAGCATTTT.